The entry below gives a single TCR beta chain sequence along with its context. Trimming cost V 5 bases and J 2 bases; bases outside gene matches: 5. Germline V CDR1 and CDR2: MDHEN, SYDVKM. The CDR3 has 14 residues. The table came from immunoSEQ multiplex PCR; TCRdb's copy has only in-frame clones and leaves some out. The sample lists fewer than 100,000 clones; about 85% were seen once. The sample originates from a study of T cell responses to AZD1222 COVID-19 vaccine. This receptor was identified in an adult in good health. Specimen: peripheral blood, collected on day 0 of AZD1222 vaccination. This rearrangement joins TRBV28 to TRBJ2-7; TRBD1 matches at 8 bases. The CDR3 here is CASSQDREAYEQYF. The CDR3 bases are TGTGCCAGCAGTCAGGACAGGGAGGCCTACGAGCAGTACTTC.